Included here is one T cell receptor (beta chain) sequence, with context. What it binds is not known. The CDR3 spans 16 residues. Germline V CDR1 and CDR2: MDHEN, SYDVKM. V lost 5 bases, J lost 0 bases, and 13 bases lay in between. Sorted subsets were amplified in replicate PCRs using approximately 0.2 ug DNA, approximately 30,000 T cell genomes. Some clones are missing from TCRdb's copy, which holds only in-frame ones; the method was immunoSEQ multiplex PCR. Of about 2 million clones listed, around 96% are singletons. CD45RO negativity and positive selection for CCR7 defined naive CD8 cells, a population that excluded terminally differentiated effector memory CD45RA+ cells. Each of the donors was a healthy adult who was HIV-negative and had not had a recent acute infection or vaccination. Donors were Caucasian adults residing in Nashville, Tennessee, USA. These data come from a study of shared clonotypes between healthy human individuals.

Findings and caveats of the study: The four-donor shared clonotypes exceeded non-shared clonotypes in generation probability, with non-shared ones scoring lower.

This receptor was obtained from a man aged 18-30 years in good health. The chain couples TRBV28 to TRBJ1-4; D is possibly TRBD1 (5 bases). The specimen sequenced was naive CD8+ T cells sorted from blood. CDR3 in DNA: TGTGCCAGCAGTATAGGGGTTGGTACAACTAATGAAAAACTGTTTTTT. Encoded protein: CASSIGVGTTNEKLFF.